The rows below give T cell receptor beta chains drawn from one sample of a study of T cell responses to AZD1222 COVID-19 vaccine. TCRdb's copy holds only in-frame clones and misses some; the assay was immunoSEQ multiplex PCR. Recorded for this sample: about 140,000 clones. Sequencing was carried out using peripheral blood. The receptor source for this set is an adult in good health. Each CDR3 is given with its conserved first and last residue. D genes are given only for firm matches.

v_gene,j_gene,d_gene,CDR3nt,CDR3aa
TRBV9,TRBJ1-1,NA,TGTGCCAGCAGCGGGACGCCTGATATGAACACTGAAGCTTTCTTT,CASSGTPDMNTEAFF
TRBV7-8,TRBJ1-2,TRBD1,TGTGCCAGCAGCTCCCCGGGACAGGGGTTGAGGGCCTATGGCTACACCTTC,CASSSPGQGLRAYGYTF
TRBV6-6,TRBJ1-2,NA,TGTGCCAGCAGTTACATGGAGCGCTCGAGCTATGGCTACACCTTC,CASSYMERSSYGYTF
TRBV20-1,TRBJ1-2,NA,TGCAGTGCTAGCGGCGGGGATGGCTACACCTTC,CSASGGDGYTF
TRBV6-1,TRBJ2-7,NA,TGTGCCAGCAGTGAAGCCGACGTAGCGGTGGAGCAGTACTTC,CASSEADVAVEQYF
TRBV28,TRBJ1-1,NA,TGTGCCAGCAGGCTGGGTTGGACTGAAGCTTTCTTT,CASRLGWTEAFF
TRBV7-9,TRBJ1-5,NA,TGTGCCAGCAGCCCGATCGGGAACAATCAGCCCCAGCATTTT,CASSPIGNNQPQHF
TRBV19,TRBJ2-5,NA,TGTGCCAGTAGTATTCGGGTGGGGACTGTAACGCTTGAGACCCAGTACTTC,CASSIRVGTVTLETQYF
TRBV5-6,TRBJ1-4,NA,TGTGCCAGCGGCAGCTCTGTGACCGGGGGTTCGGTGGAAAAACTGTTTTTT,CASGSSVTGGSVEKLFF
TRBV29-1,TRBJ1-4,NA,TGCAGCGTTGTGGTACCACAGGAAAAACTGTTTTTT,CSVVVPQEKLFF
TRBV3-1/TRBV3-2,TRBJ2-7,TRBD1,TGTGCCAGCAGGAACCGGGACAGGGGATCCCACGAGCAGTACTTC,CASRNRDRGSHEQYF
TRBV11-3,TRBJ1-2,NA,TGTGCCAGCAGCTTTGGGCGGACGGTAAACTATGGCTACACCTTC,CASSFGRTVNYGYTF
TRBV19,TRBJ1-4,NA,TGTGCCAGTAGAGGGTCCCAGGGCCTCGGACTGTTTTTT,CASRGSQGLGLFF
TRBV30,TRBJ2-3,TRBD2,TGTGCCTGGACCCCAAGACCTACGGGGGGGACAGATACGCAGTATTTT,CAWTPRPTGGTDTQYF
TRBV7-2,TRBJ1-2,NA,TGTGCCAGCAGCTTAAGGGGGAACTATGGCTACACCTTC,CASSLRGNYGYTF
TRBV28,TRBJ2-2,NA,TGTGCCAGCAGTCCAACCGGGTCCGGGGAGCTGTTTTTT,CASSPTGSGELFF
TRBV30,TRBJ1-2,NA,TGTGCCTTGGATAGGGAGAATGGCTACACCTTC,CALDRENGYTF
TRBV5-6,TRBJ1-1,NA,TGTGCCAGCAGCTTCCAATTGTCTGGGGAGAACACTGAAGCTTTCTTT,CASSFQLSGENTEAFF
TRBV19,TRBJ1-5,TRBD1,TGTGCCAGTAGTATGGGGACGGACAGGGGCAATCAGCCCCAGCATTTT,CASSMGTDRGNQPQHF
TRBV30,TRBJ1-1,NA,TGTGCCTGGACCCACTCCGGACCGGACACTGAAGCTTTCTTT,CAWTHSGPDTEAFF
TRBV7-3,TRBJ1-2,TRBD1,TGTGCCAGCAGCTCGGACAGGGGTTATGGCTACACCTTC,CASSSDRGYGYTF
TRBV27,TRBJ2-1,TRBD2,TGTGCCAGCAGTTTATTGGCGGGGGGGCTGGCTGAGCAGTTCTTC,CASSLLAGGLAEQFF
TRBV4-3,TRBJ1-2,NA,TGCGCCAGCAGCCAAGATCATGGGAGGGCCTATGGCTACACCTTC,CASSQDHGRAYGYTF
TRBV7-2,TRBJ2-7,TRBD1,TGTGCCAGCAGCTTAGCCGGGACAGGGGATACCTACGAGCAGTACTTC,CASSLAGTGDTYEQYF
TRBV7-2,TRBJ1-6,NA,TGTGCCAGCAGCTTAAGTAACAGCTATAATTCACCCCTCCACTTT,CASSLSNSYNSPLHF
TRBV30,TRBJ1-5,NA,TGTGCCTGGAGCAAAGACCTCAATCAGCCCCAGCATTTT,CAWSKDLNQPQHF
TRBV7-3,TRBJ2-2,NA,TGTGCCAGCAGCTCATCAGGGGTTATCGGGGAGCTGTTTTTT,CASSSSGVIGELFF
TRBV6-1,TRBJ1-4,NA,TGTGCCAGCAGTGAAGGTCGGGCAGGGAACAATGAAAAACTGTTTTTT,CASSEGRAGNNEKLFF
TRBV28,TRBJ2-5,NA,TGTGCCAGCAGTCCCAGTCAGGGGACCCAAGAGACCCAGTACTTC,CASSPSQGTQETQYF
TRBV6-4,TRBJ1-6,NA,TGTGCCAGCAGTGACGGTGGGCAGGGGTCACCCCTCCACTTT,CASSDGGQGSPLHF